This T cell receptor (beta chain) is from a study of cytomegalovirus exposure and HLA in healthy donors. Germline V gene data show CDR1 as SGHVS and CDR2 as FNYEAQ. Trimming pared 4 bases from V and 9 bases from J, leaving 13 bases between. The CDR3 contains 14 residues. 60 Vbeta and 13 Jbeta primers were used in PCR. Here immunoSEQ multiplex PCR was the method, and the copy in TCRdb shows in-frame clones only, minus some. The sample lists tens of thousands of clones; 70% to 90% were seen once. The chain recombines TRBV7-6 with TRBJ1-6; D not resolved. Sequenced material: PBMCs. This clonotype was sampled from a young woman in good health and CMV-seronegative. The CDR3 DNA reads TGTGCCAGCAGCTCGGACTTCAGAAGTTCACCCCTCCACTTT. Residues: CASSSDFRSSPLHF.